Described below is a single T cell receptor (beta chain) sequence and its context. What it binds is not known. The data are from a study of T cells in Graves' hyperthyroidism and ophthalmopathy. Broader study findings: A model of 13 V-J pairs discriminated ophthalmopathy from stable hyperthyroidism.

RNA transcripts gave rise to amplified TCR beta CDR3 regions. When the TCR CDR3 underwent first-round RT-PCR, the HTBI primer set was used. TCRdb called the multiplex PCR reads again in MiXCR, with one record for every CDR3 protein. The table lists approximately 560,000 distinct CDR3 sequences, 15% to 19% of them singletons, with under 8% in the top ten. Graves' hyperthyroidism qualified as stable when ophthalmopathy did not progress within 18 months. Lactation, pregnancy, other autoimmune disease or uncontrolled infection excluded patients. The CDR3 is made up of 18 amino acids. V was clipped by 5 bases and J by 0 bases; unmatched bases: 6. Per the germline V gene, CDR1 is LNHDA and CDR2 is SQIVND (reference sequence).

The chain carries TRBV19 and TRBJ2-6, with 11 bases fitting TRBD2. The TCR sequence derives from a woman under 40 with Graves' hyperthyroidism. The sequencing input was blood. The CDR3 nucleotides are TGTGCCAGTAGTCTACTAGCGGGAGTACCCTCTGGGGCCAACGTCCTGACTTTC. This encodes CASSLLAGVPSGANVLTF.